The 8 T cell receptor beta chains listed next were all sequenced from one sample in a study of OX40 agonist ivuxolimab in advanced cancers. Produced via immunoSEQ multiplex PCR; TCRdb's table is partial and in-frame only. Of 50,000 to 70,000 clones in the sample, over 70% were seen once. Sample: CD4+ or CD8+ T cells sorted from blood, taken in a trial of the OX40 agonist ivuxolimab. The origin of the receptors is an adult with an advanced solid tumor such as melanoma, head and neck, liver or kidney cancer.

V usage is TRBV2 and J usage is TRBJ1-1, with a possible D match to TRBD1 (5 bases). CDR1 and CDR2 from the germline V gene are SNHLY and FYNNEI. The CDR3 has 13 residues. Trimming removed 6 bases from V and 1 base from J, with 9 bases in between. CDR3 DNA sequence: TGTGCCAGCAGACGGGGCGGGAACACTGAAGCTTTCTTT. Its translation is CASRRGGNTEAFF.

The gene calls are TRBV30 and TRBJ1-1; tentative D call: TRBD1 (5 bases). The CDR3 has 15 residues. Germline values: CDR1 GTSNPN, CDR2 SVGIG (reference sequence). The V and J ends lost 0 bases and 3 bases respectively, with 14 bases between them. CDR3 DNA sequence: TGTGCCTGGAGTGTTCGCCGTGCGGGGGACACTGAAGCTTTCTTT. Its translation is CAWSVRRAGDTEAFF.

The chain combines TRBV5-1 with TRBJ2-6, with D perhaps matching TRBD2 (5 bases). Germline loops: CDR1 SGHRS, CDR2 YFSETQ. V lost 4 bases, J lost 1 base, and 18 bases lay in between. The CDR3 extends over 18 amino acids. The CDR3, as DNA: TGCGCCAGCAGCCGATCGGACTTTTTGAGGTCTGGGGCCAACGTCCTGACTTTC. It codes for CASSRSDFLRSGANVLTF.

The V call is TRBV6-1, the J call TRBJ2-1; D might be TRBD1 or TRBD2, each matching 5 bases. Trimming took 6 bases from V and 8 from J, leaving 11 bases between them. The CDR3 covers 12 residues. Germline lookup yields CDR1 MNHNS and CDR2 SASEGT. The CDR3 region is CASRGVSYEQFF. As DNA, the CDR3 is TGTGCCAGCAGGGGGGTGTCCTATGAGCAGTTCTTC.

The chain uses TRBV27 and TRBJ1-5, with 11 bases fitting TRBD1. Germline CDR1 is MNHEY and CDR2 is SMNVEV (reference sequence). The V gene end was trimmed by 6 bases and the J gene end by 7 bases; junction bases not matched to a gene: 5. The CDR3 is made up of 14 amino acids. The CDR3 DNA reads as TGTGCCAGCAGCGGACAGGGGGCAGGGCAGCCCCAGCATTTT. Its protein product is CASSGQGAGQPQHF.

The CDR3 reads CASSPPSRVMNTEAFF. The CDR3 DNA sequence: TGTGCCAGCTCACCCCCCTCGAGGGTCATGAACACTGAAGCTTTCTTT. The chain links TRBV18 to TRBJ1-1, with unresolved D. The germline V and J ends were trimmed by 3 bases and 0 bases, with 14 bases remaining between them. Germline V CDR1 and CDR2: KGHSH, LQKENI. The CDR3 is 16 amino acids.

The chain is built from TRBV28 and TRBJ2-5, with D unclear. CDR1 is MDHEN and CDR2 is SYDVKM in the germline V gene. This CDR3 comprises 12 residues. Trimming shortened V by 3 bases and J by 5 bases, and 7 bases separated the two germline ends. The CDR3 DNA reads as TGTGCCAGCAGTTTTGGGCATGAGACCCAGTACTTC. Translated, it gives CASSFGHETQYF.

The CDR3 loop is CSANPGTSYFF. In DNA, the CDR3 is TGCAGTGCTAACCCCGGGACTAGCTATTTCTTC. This rearrangement joins TRBV20-1 to TRBJ2-1; 9 nucleotides agree with TRBD2. Germline CDR1 and CDR2: DFQATT and SNEGSKA (reference sequence). CDR3 length: 11 amino acids. V gave up 4 bases and J gave up 16 bases; unmatched junction bases: 8.